Following are 27 T cell receptor beta chains from one sample sequenced in a study of CD8+CD57+ T cells in acquired aplastic anemia (dated by TCRdb to 2017 to 2018). The data were produced on an Illumina HiSeq 2000. Profiling of TCR beta VDJ combinations and CDR3 sequences used genomic DNA as the template. The public sequencing data were trimmed at Q25 with fastp and processed into clonotypes with MiXCR by TCRdb, which kept only in-frame beta chains. Every distinct CDR3 protein forms one entry, paired with its most common genes and DNA. The sample table lists 160,000 or so distinct CDR3 sequences, 47% of them with a count of one. The ten biggest clones cover under 1.2% of the sample. Patients chosen for sequencing had shown expansion of CD8+CD57+ cells by flow cytometry. The source material was sorted CD4+, CD8+, or CD8+CD57+ T cells (not recorded which) from PBMCs. All receptors come from a human donor with aplastic anemia.

The rearrangement links TRBV4-1 to TRBJ2-7; TRBD2 is a possible D gene (5 bases). The germline CDR1 and CDR2 sequences are MGHRA and YSYEKL. This CDR3 region has 17 residues. Trimming left V 4 bases short and J 2 bases short, with 21 bases between. CDR3 loop: CASSPTPGVLTTYEQYF. The DNA of the CDR3 is TGCGCCAGCAGCCCCACGCCCGGGGTTCTGACGACCTACGAGCAGTACTTC.

Comments on this clonotype: This may be a read error, as it is one base from a much larger clone. The rearrangement links TRBV10-3 to TRBJ1-2; no reliable D call. Germline CDR1 reads ENHRY; CDR2 reads SYGVKD. The CDR3 length is 15 residues. The CDR3: CASSYPGVFNYGYAF. In DNA, the CDR3 is TGTGCCAGCAGTTACCCTGGTGTGTTCAACTATGGCTACGCCTTC.

CDR3 loop: CASGRGGVEQYF. The CDR3 DNA is TGTGCCAGCGGCAGGGGCGGAGTCGAGCAGTACTTC. The rearrangement links TRBV10-3 to TRBJ2-7, with D tentatively TRBD1 (6 bases). Looked up from germline, CDR1 is ENHRY and CDR2 is SYGVKD. The ends were cut back, 10 bases at V and 6 bases at J, with 16 bases in the middle. The CDR3 consists of 12 residues.

The rearrangement links TRBV29-1 to TRBJ2-2, with D tentatively TRBD1 (6 bases). Trimming cost V 6 bases and J 7 bases, with 15 bases left between them. This CDR3 contains 13 residues. Germline CDR1 reads SQVTM; CDR2 reads ANQGSEA. For the CDR3, the DNA is TGCAGCGTAAGACAGGCTCTCGTCGGGGAGCTGTTTTTT. It yields the protein CSVRQALVGELFF.

This clonotype was seen repeatedly, ten times or more. This sequence joins TRBV5-1 and TRBJ2-3; D is unresolved. CDR3 length: 13 residues. The V gene lost 2 bases and the J gene lost 6 bases, with 10 bases spanning the gap. Germline loops: CDR1 SGHRS, CDR2 YFSETQ. CDR3 sequence: CASSFGPPDTQYF. The CDR3 region has the DNA TGCGCCAGCAGCTTCGGTCCACCCGATACGCAGTATTTT.

Many counts were recorded for this clonotype. This rearrangement joins TRBV11-2 to TRBJ2-3; D is perhaps TRBD2 (5 bases). The CDR3 spans 18 residues. Per germline, CDR1 SGHAT and CDR2 FQNNGV. Deletions cut 1 base from V and 5 bases from J, with 22 bases between. CDR3 bases: TGTGCCAGCAGCTTAGTACCGGCTCGGGGTATGGAAGAAGATACGCAGTATTTT. Its protein is CASSLVPARGMEEDTQYF.

The chain carries TRBV20-1 and TRBJ1-1; D uncertain. Germline lookup yields CDR1 DFQATT and CDR2 SNEGSKA (reference sequence). With 2 bases removed from V and 1 base from J, the gap between germline ends came to 8 bases. This CDR3 is built from 13 residues. The CDR3: CSARPDGNTEAFF. DNA for the CDR3: TGCAGTGCTAGACCCGACGGGAACACTGAAGCTTTCTTT.

This clonotype occurred many times. The chain couples TRBV6-5 to TRBJ2-7; 7 bases line up with TRBD2. This CDR3 has 15 residues. V shed 4 bases and J 0 bases; nucleotides not matched to a gene: 6. Germline loops: CDR1 MNHEY, CDR2 SVGAGI. This CDR3 reads CASSSSGTFSYEQYF. CDR3 nucleotides: TGTGCCAGCAGTTCTAGCGGTACCTTCTCCTACGAGCAGTACTTC.

The gene calls are TRBV10-3 and TRBJ1-3, with 8 nucleotides matching TRBD1. Germline lookup yields CDR1 ENHRY and CDR2 SYGVKD. The CDR3 totals 17 residues. V shed 10 bases and J 5 bases; nucleotides not matched to a gene: 19. The chain's CDR3 is CARPPLNEDRARNTIYF. The CDR3 region has the DNA TGTGCCAGGCCGCCCTTAAACGAGGACAGGGCACGAAACACCATATATTTT.

The chain links TRBV29-1 to TRBJ1-1; D is unclear. Trimming cost V 8 bases and J 5 bases, with 18 bases left between them. CDR3 length: 13 amino acids. Germline-derived CDR1 and CDR2 are SQVTM and ANQGSEA. CDR3 in amino acids: CSIFGQRGTEAFF. The CDR3, as DNA: TGCAGCATATTCGGGCAGAGAGGGACTGAAGCTTTCTTT.

This clonotype was detected many times. The genes are TRBV19 and TRBJ1-5, with 7 bases identical to TRBD1. The CDR3 consists of 13 residues. V lost 4 bases to trimming and J lost 5 bases; unmatched junction nucleotides: 2. Germline V CDR1 and CDR2: LNHDA, SQIVND (reference sequence). CDR3 amino acids: CASSKQGDQPQHF. CDR3 coding DNA: TGTGCCAGTAGTAAGCAGGGGGATCAGCCCCAGCATTTT.

On this clonotype: An end of the junction does not agree with germline; a read error may underlie this. This CDR3 reads CASRSLGAREQYF. CDR3 DNA: TGCGCCAGTAGGTCTCTGGGAGCGAGAGAGCAGTATTTT. V and J are TRBV19 and TRBJ2-3, with D possibly matching TRBD2 (5 bases). In germline, CDR1 is LNHDA, CDR2 SQIVND (reference sequence). CDR3 length: 13 residues. The complete variable domain, with remaining parts taken from reference TRBV19 and TRBJ2-3, reads DGGITQSPKYLFRKEGQNVTLSCEQNLNHDAMYWYRQDPGQGLRLIYYSQIVNDFQKGDIAEGYSVSREKKESFPLTVTSAQKNPTAFYLCASRSLGAREQYFGPGTRLTVL.

The table lists this clonotype with many counts. This chain links TRBV6-1 with TRBJ2-6; either TRBD1 or TRBD2 may fit D (5 bases each). CDR3 length: 15 amino acids. Trimming left V 6 bases short and J 1 base short, with 10 bases between. CDR1 MNHNS and CDR2 SASEGT come from the germline V gene. The CDR3 reads CASRRGDSGANVLTF. The CDR3 DNA reads as TGTGCCAGCAGGCGAGGGGATTCTGGGGCCAACGTCCTGACTTTC.

In regard to this clonotype: Relative to the germline gene, one junction end is altered; a read error may explain this. The V call is TRBV10-2, the J call TRBJ2-1; D uncertain. The CDR3 has 13 residues. Per the germline V gene, CDR1 is WSHSY and CDR2 is SAAADI. CDR3 sequence: CAGSEVFVNEQFF. CDR3 in DNA: TGCGCCGGCAGTGAGGTGTTCGTGAATGAGCAGTTCTTC.

V is TRBV12-3 or TRBV12-4 and J is TRBJ2-1; 7 bases are a match to TRBD2. V lost 1 base, J lost 0 bases, and 6 bases stayed unmatched. The CDR3 extends over 17 amino acids. The CDR3 DNA reads as TGTGCCAGCAGTTTAGATGGGTGGGGGGGCTCCTACAATGAGCAGTTCTTC. The encoded protein is CASSLDGWGGSYNEQFF.

This chain links TRBV20-1 with TRBJ1-6; no firm D call. Germline loops: CDR1 DFQATT, CDR2 SNEGSKA (reference sequence). The CDR3 loop spans 13 amino acids. V was shortened by 0 bases and J by 8 bases, with 8 bases between the two germline ends. The CDR3 region has the DNA TGCAGTGCTAGAGACAAAGAACATTCACCCCTCCACTTT. As protein: CSARDKEHSPLHF.

This clonotype occurred many times. The genes are TRBV4-2 and TRBJ2-7; D not certain. V lost 0 bases and J lost 4, with 13 bases in between. Germline CDR1 is LGHNA and CDR2 is YNFKEQ. This CDR3 spans 15 amino acids. The CDR3 region has the DNA TGTGCCAGCAGCCAAGATCTGGGTAGAATTTACGAGCAGTACTTC. Translation: CASSQDLGRIYEQYF.

The sample holds one count of this clonotype. The J gene is TRBJ1-6, the V gene TRBV9; D remains unclear. CDR1 and CDR2 (germline): SGDLS, YYNGEE. V shed 3 bases and J shed 10 bases, with 8 bases lying between them. The CDR3 consists of 12 residues. CDR3 in amino acids: CASSAQGSPLHF. The CDR3 DNA sequence: TGTGCCAGCAGCGCCCAAGGATCACCCCTCCACTTT.

This clonotype appeared many times. The chain links TRBV7-9 to TRBJ1-2, with 10 bases matching TRBD1. In germline, CDR1 is SEHNR, CDR2 FQNEAQ (reference sequence). V lost 3 bases and J lost 8; bases outside the gene matches: 12. The CDR3 consists of 16 residues. The CDR3 region is CASSFGTGDGIGGYTF. CDR3 bases: TGTGCCAGCAGCTTTGGGACAGGGGACGGAATTGGCGGCTACACCTTC.

The V and J genes are TRBV24-1 and TRBJ2-3; 9 positions match TRBD1. Trimming at V came to 4 bases and at J to 4 bases, leaving 8 bases not matched to a gene. Germline lookup yields CDR1 KGHDR and CDR2 SFDVKD. This CDR3 region has 16 residues. The CDR3 DNA follows: TGTGCCACCAGTGACCGAGACAGGGGGAAGCCAGATACGCAGTATTTT. It is translated as CATSDRDRGKPDTQYF.

With respect to this clonotype: One end of the junction is discordant with germline, which a read error may explain. CDR3 sequence reads: CASRAGQSSPLHF. The CDR3 DNA reads as TGCGCCAGTAGGGCCGGACAGTCCTCACCCCTCCACTTT. This rearrangement joins TRBV19 to TRBJ1-6; D is perhaps TRBD1 (6 bases). The CDR3 covers 13 residues. Germline CDR1 and CDR2: LNHDA and SQIVND (reference sequence).

This clonotype came up a few times. The chain employs TRBV6-1 and TRBJ1-5, with 11 nucleotides matching TRBD1. CDR1 and CDR2 from the germline V gene are MNHNS and SASEGT. V lost 7 bases to trimming and J lost 6 bases; unmatched junction nucleotides: 5. CDR3 length: 14 amino acids. The CDR3 is CASTRTGGSQPQHF. The CDR3 DNA is TGTGCCAGCACCAGGACAGGGGGCAGTCAGCCCCAGCATTTT.

Concerning this clonotype: A much larger clone lies one base from this, so it may be a read error. J is TRBJ1-1 and V is TRBV5-5; no reliable D call. The CDR3 loop spans 16 amino acids. Per germline, CDR1 SGHKS and CDR2 YYEKEE (reference sequence). The DNA of the CDR3 is TGTGCCAGCGCGTACCCCCGGTACAAGCCGAACACTGACGCTTTCTTT. This sequence encodes CASAYPRYKPNTDAFF.

Notes on this clonotype: A single base separates this from a much larger clone, so it may be a read error. V is TRBV11-2 and J is TRBJ2-2, with a weak D call TRBD1 (6 bases). The CDR3 runs to 16 residues. Germline lookup yields CDR1 SGHAT and CDR2 FQNNGV. The CDR3 region is CAGSFRTDANTGELFF. The CDR3 nucleotides read TGTGCCGGCAGCTTTCGGACAGACGCGAACACCGGGGAGCTGTTTTTT.

The chain carries TRBV7-3 and TRBJ1-3, with D maybe TRBD1 (5 bases). The V end was cut by 6 bases, the J end by 4 bases, with 16 bases between. CDR3 length: 15 amino acids. Germline CDR1 reads SGHTA; CDR2 reads FQGTGA. The CDR3 DNA reads as TGTGCCAGCAGTCGCGACACAGGCGGAGGAAACACCATATATTTT. It yields the protein CASSRDTGGGNTIYF.

Concerning this clonotype: Possible read error: a much larger clone is one base away. This rearrangement joins TRBV6-1 to TRBJ2-7; 9 bases align to TRBD1. With V trimmed by 6 bases and J by 10 bases, 16 bases remained unmatched. The CDR3 covers 15 residues. Germline V gene sequence: CDR1 MNHNS, CDR2 SASEGT. This chain's CDR3 is CASRTTDRGGLHQYF. CDR3 in DNA: TGTGCCAGCAGAACTACGGACAGGGGCGGTCTCCACCAGTACTTC.

This clonotype was observed at least ten times. J is TRBJ2-2 and V is TRBV20-1; D not resolved. V was clipped by 5 bases and J by 1 base, with 11 bases between them. The CDR3 is 14 amino acids. CDR1 and CDR2 (germline): DFQATT, SNEGSKA (reference sequence). In DNA form, the CDR3 reads TGCAGTGCTTTTAGACCCTTGAACACCGGGGAGCTGTTTTTT. Its translation: CSAFRPLNTGELFF.